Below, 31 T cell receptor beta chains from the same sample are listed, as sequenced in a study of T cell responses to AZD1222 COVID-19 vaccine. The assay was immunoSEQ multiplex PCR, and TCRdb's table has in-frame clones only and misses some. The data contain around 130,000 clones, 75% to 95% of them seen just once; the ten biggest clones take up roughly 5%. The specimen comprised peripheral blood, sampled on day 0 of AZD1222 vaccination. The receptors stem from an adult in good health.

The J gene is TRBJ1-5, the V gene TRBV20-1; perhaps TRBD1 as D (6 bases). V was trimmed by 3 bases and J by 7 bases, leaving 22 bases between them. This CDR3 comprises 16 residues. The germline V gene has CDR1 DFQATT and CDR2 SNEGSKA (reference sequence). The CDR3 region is CSASGSGEGGVQPQHF. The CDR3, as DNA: TGCAGTGCTAGTGGGTCCGGTGAGGGGGGGGTCCAGCCCCAGCATTTT.

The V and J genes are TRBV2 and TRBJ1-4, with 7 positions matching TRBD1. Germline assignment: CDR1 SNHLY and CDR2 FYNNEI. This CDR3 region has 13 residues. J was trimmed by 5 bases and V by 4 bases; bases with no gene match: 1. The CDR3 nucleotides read TGTGCCAGCAGTGGGGACAGAAATGAAAAACTGTTTTTT. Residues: CASSGDRNEKLFF.

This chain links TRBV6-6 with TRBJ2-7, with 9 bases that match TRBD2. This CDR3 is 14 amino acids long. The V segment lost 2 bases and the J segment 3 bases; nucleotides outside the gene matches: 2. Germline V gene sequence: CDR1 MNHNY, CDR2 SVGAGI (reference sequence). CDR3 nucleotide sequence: TGTGCCAGCAGTTACGGTAGCGGGAGCTACGAGCAGTACTTC. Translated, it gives CASSYGSGSYEQYF.

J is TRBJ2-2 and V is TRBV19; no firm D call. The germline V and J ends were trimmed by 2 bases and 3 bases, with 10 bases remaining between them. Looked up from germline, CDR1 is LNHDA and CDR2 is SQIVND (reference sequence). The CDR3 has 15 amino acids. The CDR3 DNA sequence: TGTGCCAGTAGTATATCCGGGTTGGACACCGGGGAGCTGTTTTTT. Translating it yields CASSISGLDTGELFF.

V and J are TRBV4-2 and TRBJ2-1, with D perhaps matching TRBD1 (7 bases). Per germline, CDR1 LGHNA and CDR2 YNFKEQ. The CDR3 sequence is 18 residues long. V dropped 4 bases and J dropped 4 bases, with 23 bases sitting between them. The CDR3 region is CASSPISRDRDTYNEQFF. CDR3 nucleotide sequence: TGTGCCAGCAGCCCTATTTCGCGGGACAGAGACACTTACAATGAGCAGTTCTTC.

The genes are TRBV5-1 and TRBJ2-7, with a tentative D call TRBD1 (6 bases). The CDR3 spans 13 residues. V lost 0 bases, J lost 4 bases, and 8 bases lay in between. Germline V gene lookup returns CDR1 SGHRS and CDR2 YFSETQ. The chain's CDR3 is CASSLETGYEQYF. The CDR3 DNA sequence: TGCGCCAGCAGCTTGGAGACAGGATACGAGCAGTACTTC.

The CDR3 sequence is CASSFEGSVPAQHF. The CDR3, as DNA: TGTGCCAGCAGTTTCGAGGGCAGCGTGCCCGCCCAGCATTTT. The chain combines TRBV27 with TRBJ1-5, with unresolved D. The CDR3 is 14 residues long. Looked up from germline, CDR1 is MNHEY and CDR2 is SMNVEV (reference sequence). V was shortened by 3 bases and J by 11 bases, with 17 bases between the two germline ends.

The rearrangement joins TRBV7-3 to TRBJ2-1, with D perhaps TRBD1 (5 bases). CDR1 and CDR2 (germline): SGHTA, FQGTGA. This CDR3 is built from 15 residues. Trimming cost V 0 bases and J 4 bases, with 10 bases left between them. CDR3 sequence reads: CASSLTVKGYNEQFF. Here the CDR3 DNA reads TGTGCCAGCAGCTTAACGGTAAAGGGGTACAATGAGCAGTTCTTC.

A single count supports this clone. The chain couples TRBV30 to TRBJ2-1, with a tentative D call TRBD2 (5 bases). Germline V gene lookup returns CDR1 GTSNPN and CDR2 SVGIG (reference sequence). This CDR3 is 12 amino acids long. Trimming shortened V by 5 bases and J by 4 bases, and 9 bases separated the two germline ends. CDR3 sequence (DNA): TGTGCCTGGGCCGGGATTTACAATGAGCAGTTCTTC. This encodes CAWAGIYNEQFF.

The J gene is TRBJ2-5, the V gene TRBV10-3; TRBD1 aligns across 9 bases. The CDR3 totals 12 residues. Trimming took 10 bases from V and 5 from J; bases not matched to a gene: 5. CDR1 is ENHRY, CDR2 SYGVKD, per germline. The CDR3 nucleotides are TGTGCCACCACCGGGACAGGGGAGACCCAGTACTTC. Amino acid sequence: CATTGTGETQYF.

CDR3 sequence reads: CAWSLAGTLSYGYTF. CDR3 DNA: TGTGCCTGGAGCTTAGCCGGGACCTTAAGTTATGGCTACACCTTC. V usage is TRBV30 and J usage is TRBJ1-2; perhaps TRBD1 as D (5 bases). Germline V gives CDR1 GTSNPN, CDR2 SVGIG (reference sequence). This CDR3 region has 15 residues. Trimming removed 3 bases at V and 5 bases at J, with 19 bases between.

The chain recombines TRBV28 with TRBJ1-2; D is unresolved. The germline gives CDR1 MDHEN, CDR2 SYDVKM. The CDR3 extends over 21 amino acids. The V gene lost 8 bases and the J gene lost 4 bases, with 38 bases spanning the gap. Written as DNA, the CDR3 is TGTGCCAGCTCACCATCGACACACCACTATAGGGTCCACCGCGGATTCTATGGCTACACCTTC. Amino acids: CASSPSTHHYRVHRGFYGYTF.

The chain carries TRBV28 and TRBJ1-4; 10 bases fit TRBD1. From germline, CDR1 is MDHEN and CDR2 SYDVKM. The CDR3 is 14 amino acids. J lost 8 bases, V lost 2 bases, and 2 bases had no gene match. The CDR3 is CASSLDRGREKLFF. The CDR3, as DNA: TGTGCCAGCAGTTTAGACAGGGGGCGCGAAAAACTGTTTTTT. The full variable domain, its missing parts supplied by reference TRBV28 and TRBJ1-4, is DVKVTQSSRYLVKRTGEKVFLECVQDMDHENMFWYRQDPGLGLRLIYFSYDVKMKEKGDIPEGYSVSREKKERFSLILESASTNQTSMYLCASSLDRGREKLFFGSGTQLSVL.

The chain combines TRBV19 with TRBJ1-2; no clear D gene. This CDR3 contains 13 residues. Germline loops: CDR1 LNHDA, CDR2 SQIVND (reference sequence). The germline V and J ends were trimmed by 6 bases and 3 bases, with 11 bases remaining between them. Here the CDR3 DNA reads TGTGCCAGTAGCCCCGGACTGGACTATGGCTACACCTTC. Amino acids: CASSPGLDYGYTF.

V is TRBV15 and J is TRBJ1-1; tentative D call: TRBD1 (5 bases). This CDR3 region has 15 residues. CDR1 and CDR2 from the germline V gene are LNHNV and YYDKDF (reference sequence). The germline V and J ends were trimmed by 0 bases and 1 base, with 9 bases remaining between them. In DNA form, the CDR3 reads TGTGCCACCAGCAGAGATCTCGGGGGGAACACTGAAGCTTTCTTT. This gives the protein CATSRDLGGNTEAFF.

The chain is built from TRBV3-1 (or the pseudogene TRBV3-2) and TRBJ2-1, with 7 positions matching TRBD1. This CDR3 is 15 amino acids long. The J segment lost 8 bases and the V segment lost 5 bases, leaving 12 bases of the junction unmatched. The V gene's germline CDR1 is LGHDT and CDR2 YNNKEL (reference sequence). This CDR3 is CASSSSVGGLDEQFF. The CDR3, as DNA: TGTGCCAGCAGCAGCAGTGTAGGGGGCCTCGATGAGCAGTTCTTC.

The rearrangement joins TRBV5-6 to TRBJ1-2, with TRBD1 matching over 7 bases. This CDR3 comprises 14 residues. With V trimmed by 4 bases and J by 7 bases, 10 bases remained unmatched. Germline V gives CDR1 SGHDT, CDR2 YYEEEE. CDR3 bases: TGTGCCAGCAGCCCGGGACAGTCCTGGGCTGGCTACACCTTC. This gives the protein CASSPGQSWAGYTF.

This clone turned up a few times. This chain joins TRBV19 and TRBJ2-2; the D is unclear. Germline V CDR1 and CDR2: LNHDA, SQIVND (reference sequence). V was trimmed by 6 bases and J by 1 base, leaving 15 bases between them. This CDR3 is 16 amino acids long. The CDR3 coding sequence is TGTGCCAGTAGAGGCGCCTCAGGCTTGAACACCGGGGAGCTGTTTTTT. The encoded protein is CASRGASGLNTGELFF. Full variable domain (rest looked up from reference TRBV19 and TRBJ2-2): DGGITQSPKYLFRKEGQNVTLSCEQNLNHDAMYWYRQDPGQGLRLIYYSQIVNDFQKGDIAEGYSVSREKKESFPLTVTSAQKNPTAFYLCASRGASGLNTGELFFGEGSRLTVL.

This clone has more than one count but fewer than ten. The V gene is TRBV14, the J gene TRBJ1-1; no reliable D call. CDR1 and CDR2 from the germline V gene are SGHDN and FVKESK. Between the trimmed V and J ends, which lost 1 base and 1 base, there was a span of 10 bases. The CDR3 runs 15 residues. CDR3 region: CASSQVRGRNTEAFF. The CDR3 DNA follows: TGTGCCAGCAGCCAAGTCCGGGGAAGGAACACTGAAGCTTTCTTT.

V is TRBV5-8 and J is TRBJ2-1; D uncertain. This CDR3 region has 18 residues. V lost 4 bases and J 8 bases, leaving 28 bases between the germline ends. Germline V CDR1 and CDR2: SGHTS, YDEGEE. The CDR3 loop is CASSTETRAFDRAHEQFF. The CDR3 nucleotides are TGTGCCAGCAGCACGGAAACTCGGGCCTTCGACCGGGCCCATGAGCAGTTCTTC.

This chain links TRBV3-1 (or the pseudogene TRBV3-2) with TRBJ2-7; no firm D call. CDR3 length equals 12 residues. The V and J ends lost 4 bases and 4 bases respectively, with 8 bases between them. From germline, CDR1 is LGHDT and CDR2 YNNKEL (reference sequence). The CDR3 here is CASSLEDYEQYF. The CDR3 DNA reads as TGTGCCAGCAGCCTCGAAGATTACGAGCAGTACTTC.

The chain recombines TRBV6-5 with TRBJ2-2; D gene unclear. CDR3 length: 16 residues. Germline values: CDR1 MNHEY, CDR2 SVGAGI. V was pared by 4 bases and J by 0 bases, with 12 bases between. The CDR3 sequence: CASSFPDKTNTGELFF. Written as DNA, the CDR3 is TGTGCCAGCAGTTTTCCCGACAAGACGAACACCGGGGAGCTGTTTTTT.

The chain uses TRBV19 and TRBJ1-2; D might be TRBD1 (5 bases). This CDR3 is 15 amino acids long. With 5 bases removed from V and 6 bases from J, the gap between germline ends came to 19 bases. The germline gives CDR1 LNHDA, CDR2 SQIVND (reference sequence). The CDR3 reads CASSPTRGGRNGYTF. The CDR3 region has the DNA TGTGCCAGTAGTCCCACGCGGGGGGGTAGGAATGGCTACACCTTC.

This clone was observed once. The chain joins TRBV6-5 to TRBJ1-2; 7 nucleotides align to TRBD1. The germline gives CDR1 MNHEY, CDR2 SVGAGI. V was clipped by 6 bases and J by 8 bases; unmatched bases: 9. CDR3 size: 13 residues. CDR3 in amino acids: CASRGDSISGYTF. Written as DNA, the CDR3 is TGTGCCAGCAGGGGGGACAGTATATCCGGCTACACCTTC.

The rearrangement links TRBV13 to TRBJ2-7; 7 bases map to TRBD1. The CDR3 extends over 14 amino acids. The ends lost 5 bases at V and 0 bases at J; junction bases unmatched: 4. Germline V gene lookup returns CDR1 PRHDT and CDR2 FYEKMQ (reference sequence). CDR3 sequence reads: CASSLRDSSYEQYF. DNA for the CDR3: TGTGCCAGCAGCCTCCGGGACAGCTCCTACGAGCAGTACTTC.

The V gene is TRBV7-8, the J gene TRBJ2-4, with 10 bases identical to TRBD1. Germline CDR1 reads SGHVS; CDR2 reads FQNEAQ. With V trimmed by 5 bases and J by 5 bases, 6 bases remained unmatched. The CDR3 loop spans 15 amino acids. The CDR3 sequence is CASSQRDRGENIQYF. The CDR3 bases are TGTGCCAGCAGCCAAAGGGACAGGGGAGAAAACATTCAGTACTTC.

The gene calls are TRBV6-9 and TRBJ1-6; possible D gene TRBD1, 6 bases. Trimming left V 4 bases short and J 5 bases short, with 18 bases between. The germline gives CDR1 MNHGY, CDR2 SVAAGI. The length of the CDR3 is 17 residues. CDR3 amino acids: CASSCSGTSGDNSPLHF. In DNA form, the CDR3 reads TGTGCCAGCAGTTGCTCCGGGACATCAGGGGATAATTCACCCCTCCACTTT.

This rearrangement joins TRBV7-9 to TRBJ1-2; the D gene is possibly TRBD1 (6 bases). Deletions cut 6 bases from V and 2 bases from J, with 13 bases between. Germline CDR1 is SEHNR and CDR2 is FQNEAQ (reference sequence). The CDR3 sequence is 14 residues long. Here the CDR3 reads CASRSGQTNYGYTF. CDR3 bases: TGTGCCAGCAGGTCCGGACAGACAAACTATGGCTACACCTTC.

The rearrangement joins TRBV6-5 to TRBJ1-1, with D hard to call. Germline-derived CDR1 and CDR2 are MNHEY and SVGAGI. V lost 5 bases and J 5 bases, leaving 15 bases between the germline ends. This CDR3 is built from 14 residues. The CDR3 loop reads CASSPGPIETEAFF. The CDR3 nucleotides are TGTGCCAGCAGTCCGGGCCCTATCGAGACTGAAGCTTTCTTT.

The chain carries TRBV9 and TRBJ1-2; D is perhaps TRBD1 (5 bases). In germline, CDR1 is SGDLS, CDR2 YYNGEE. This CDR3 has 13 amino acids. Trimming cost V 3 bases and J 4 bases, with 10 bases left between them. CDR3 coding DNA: TGTGCCAGCAGCGAAGACAGTGCCTATGGCTACACCTTC. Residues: CASSEDSAYGYTF.

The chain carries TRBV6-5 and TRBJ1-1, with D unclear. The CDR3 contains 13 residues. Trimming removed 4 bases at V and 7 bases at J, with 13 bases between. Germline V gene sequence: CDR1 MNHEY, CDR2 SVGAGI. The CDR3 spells CASSSPGFLEAFF. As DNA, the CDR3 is TGTGCCAGCAGTTCACCAGGATTCCTTGAAGCTTTCTTT.